These 31 T cell receptor beta chains were sequenced from one sample in a study of blood T cell repertoires in COVID-19. Using immunoSEQ multiplex PCR, the repertoire was profiled, and TCRdb retains in-frame clones only, with some absent. The table has 55,000 to 75,000 clones, 70% to 85% seen once. What was sequenced was peripheral blood. The origin of the receptors is a woman between 65 and 79 years old with acute or convalescent COVID-19.

Only one count was recorded for this clone. This chain connects TRBV3-1 (or the pseudogene TRBV3-2) to TRBJ2-1; TRBD2 is a possible D gene (6 bases). The germline gives CDR1 LGHDT, CDR2 YNNKEL (reference sequence). The CDR3 is made up of 15 amino acids. Trimming took 1 base from V and 2 from J, leaving 9 bases between them. The CDR3 DNA sequence: TGTGCCAGCAGCCAAGCTCCGGGGGCCTACAATGAGCAGTTCTTC. It encodes CASSQAPGAYNEQFF.

The rearrangement uses TRBV5-1 and TRBJ2-3; 9 bases are a match to TRBD2. CDR3 size: 15 residues. The trim removed 4 bases at V and 11 bases at J, leaving 14 bases unmatched. Germline V gives CDR1 SGHRS, CDR2 YFSETQ. Written as DNA, the CDR3 is TGCGCCAGCAGCCAGCTCCCCCGGGGTAGCGGGGGGCAGTATTTT. It is translated as CASSQLPRGSGGQYF.

This clone was seen a single time. The V call is TRBV5-6, the J call TRBJ2-7; 9 nucleotides agree with TRBD1. The CDR3 covers 13 residues. J lost 6 bases, V lost 6 bases, and 7 bases had no gene match. Germline CDR1 reads SGHDT; CDR2 reads YYEEEE. The CDR3 reads CASNRGRLAEQYF. CDR3 coding DNA: TGTGCCAGCAACAGGGGGCGCTTGGCCGAGCAGTACTTC.

The rearrangement uses TRBV19 and TRBJ2-5; 8 positions agree with TRBD1. Germline CDR1 and CDR2: LNHDA and SQIVND (reference sequence). V was clipped by 1 base and J by 7 bases; unmatched bases: 5. The CDR3 has 14 amino acids. CDR3 bases: TGTGCCAGTAGTATAGGGGGACAGGTGGGGACCCAGTACTTC. This encodes CASSIGGQVGTQYF.

This rearrangement joins TRBV5-1 to TRBJ1-5; 8 bases are shared with TRBD1. The V segment lost 4 bases and the J segment 5 bases; nucleotides outside the gene matches: 2. The germline V gene encodes CDR1 SGHRS and CDR2 YFSETQ. The CDR3 consists of 13 residues. The CDR3 loop reads CASSPTGDQPQHF. DNA of the CDR3: TGCGCCAGCAGCCCGACAGGGGATCAGCCCCAGCATTTT.

This clone was found a few times. V gene TRBV5-6 combines with J gene TRBJ2-5; TRBD1 is a possible D gene (6 bases). The V gene's germline CDR1 is SGHDT and CDR2 YYEEEE. This CDR3 has 16 residues. Deletions cut 1 base from V and 4 bases from J, with 17 bases between. DNA for the CDR3: TGTGCCAGCAGCTTGCGTATTAAAACAGGGACAGAGACCCAGTACTTC. It yields the protein CASSLRIKTGTETQYF.

This chain links TRBV19 with TRBJ1-2; 7 positions match TRBD1. V gave up 7 bases and J gave up 5 bases; unmatched junction bases: 7. This CDR3 has 13 amino acids. Germline-derived CDR1 and CDR2 are LNHDA and SQIVND (reference sequence). The CDR3 DNA is TGTGCCAGTACCTCGGACAGGCTATATGGCTACACCTTC. It translates to CASTSDRLYGYTF.

The gene calls are TRBV7-2 and TRBJ2-3; 10 nucleotides line up with TRBD2. Germline V gene sequence: CDR1 SGHTA, CDR2 FQGNSA. V lost 5 bases and J lost 6; bases outside the gene matches: 11. This CDR3 has 16 residues. The CDR3 DNA is TGTGCCAGCAGCCCCGGGCGGCTAGCGGGAGTCGATACGCAGTATTTT. This translates into CASSPGRLAGVDTQYF.

This chain uses TRBV5-1 with TRBJ1-1; D might be TRBD1 (6 bases). Trimming took off 4 bases at V and 1 base at J, with 23 bases between the two ends. There are 18 residues in the CDR3. Germline CDR1 is SGHRS and CDR2 is YFSETQ. Written as DNA, the CDR3 is TGCGCCAGCAGCGAGGGGGGGACTAAAACGACATGGAACACTGAAGCTTTCTTT. Its protein is CASSEGGTKTTWNTEAFF.

This chain connects TRBV5-1 to TRBJ2-1, with D perhaps TRBD1 (5 bases). The CDR3 has 15 residues. Trimming removed 1 base at V and 1 base at J, with 9 bases between. The germline V gene encodes CDR1 SGHRS and CDR2 YFSETQ. CDR3 residues: CASSLPRDSYNEQFF. CDR3 DNA sequence: TGCGCCAGCAGCTTGCCCAGGGATTCCTACAATGAGCAGTTCTTC.

This rearrangement joins TRBV19 to TRBJ2-7, with 8 bases that match TRBD1. Germline assignment: CDR1 LNHDA and CDR2 SQIVND (reference sequence). CDR3 length: 14 amino acids. Trimming cost V 7 bases and J 3 bases; bases outside gene matches: 8. This CDR3 is CASTPTGGIYEQYF. The CDR3, as DNA: TGTGCCAGTACCCCAACAGGGGGGATCTACGAGCAGTACTTC.

The chain has TRBV6-5 and TRBJ1-2, with TRBD1 matching over 10 bases. CDR1 is MNHEY and CDR2 is SVGAGI in the germline V gene. The CDR3 has 16 amino acids. The ends lost 4 bases at V and 6 bases at J; junction bases unmatched: 11. CDR3 region: CASSLDSRQGANGYTF. CDR3 nucleotide sequence: TGTGCCAGCAGTTTAGATTCCCGACAGGGGGCGAATGGCTACACCTTC.

This clone showed up many times. The rearrangement joins TRBV25-1 to TRBJ1-2; D not resolved. Per the germline V gene, CDR1 is MGHDK and CDR2 is SYGVNS. V dropped 1 base and J dropped 4 bases, with 10 bases sitting between them. CDR3 length: 14 amino acids. The CDR3 bases are TGTGCCAGCAGTGAATTCGGGAACGTCTATGGCTACACCTTC. Protein: CASSEFGNVYGYTF.

This chain uses TRBV2 with TRBJ1-2, with D possibly being TRBD1 (6 bases). The CDR3 covers 13 residues. Trimming removed 6 bases at V and 4 bases at J, with 12 bases between. In germline, CDR1 is SNHLY, CDR2 FYNNEI. The CDR3 spells CASRRQVFYGYTF. DNA for the CDR3: TGTGCCAGCAGGCGACAGGTTTTCTATGGCTACACCTTC.

The chain is built from TRBV7-9 and TRBJ2-1, with 16 bases that match TRBD2. The CDR3 has 16 amino acids. Germline loops: CDR1 SEHNR, CDR2 FQNEAQ (reference sequence). V was clipped by 6 bases and J by 12 bases; unmatched bases: 11. The CDR3 sequence: CASSPRGLAGGQAQFF. The CDR3 region has the DNA TGTGCCAGCAGTCCCCGGGGACTAGCGGGAGGGCAGGCGCAGTTCTTC. Variable domain in full (rest from reference TRBV7-9 and TRBJ2-1): DTGVSQNPRHKITKRGQNVTFRCDPISEHNRLYWYRQTLGQGPEFLTYFQNEAQLEKSRLLSDRFSAERPKGSFSTLEIQRTEQGDSAMYLCASSPRGLAGGQAQFFGPGTRLTVL.

V gene TRBV9 combines with J gene TRBJ1-2; D may be TRBD1 (5 bases). The CDR3 runs 14 residues. Germline values: CDR1 SGDLS, CDR2 YYNGEE. The V gene lost 0 bases and the J gene lost 4 bases, with 10 bases spanning the gap. CDR3 sequence: CASSVAGHTYGYTF. CDR3 bases: TGTGCCAGCAGCGTAGCCGGACATACCTATGGCTACACCTTC.

This clone came up many times. V gene TRBV19 combines with J gene TRBJ1-5; the D gene is possibly TRBD1 (6 bases). The ends were cut back, 4 bases at V and 6 bases at J, with 10 bases in the middle. The CDR3 extends over 13 amino acids. Germline V lookup: CDR1 LNHDA, CDR2 SQIVND (reference sequence). The DNA of the CDR3 is TGTGCCAGTAGTAAGGGGGGGGGTCAGCCCCAGCATTTT. It codes for CASSKGGGQPQHF.

V and J are TRBV5-6 and TRBJ1-2; 11 nucleotides match TRBD1. The V segment lost 0 bases and the J segment 8 bases; nucleotides outside the gene matches: 9. The CDR3 runs 16 residues. Germline loops: CDR1 SGHDT, CDR2 YYEEEE. CDR3 in amino acids: CASSLGYGQGARGYTF. Written as DNA, the CDR3 is TGTGCCAGCAGCTTGGGTTACGGACAGGGGGCGCGAGGCTACACCTTC.

The chain links TRBV5-4 to TRBJ1-1; possible D gene TRBD1, 6 bases. The CDR3 is 15 residues long. From germline, CDR1 is SGHNT and CDR2 YYREEE (reference sequence). Trimming took off 0 bases at V and 3 bases at J, with 12 bases between the two ends. CDR3 in amino acids: CASSLGGLGDTEAFF. As DNA, the CDR3 is TGTGCCAGCAGCTTGGGGGGGCTAGGGGACACTGAAGCTTTCTTT. The whole variable domain, remainder taken from reference TRBV5-4 and TRBJ1-1, is ETGVTQSPTHLIKTRGQQVTLRCSSQSGHNTVSWYQQALGQGPQFIFQYYREEENGRGNFPPRFSGLQFPNYSSELNVNALELDDSALYLCASSLGGLGDTEAFFGQGTRLTVV.

This clone is deemed medium-sized. The chain uses TRBV6-4 and TRBJ1-5; D remains ambiguous. Per the germline V gene, CDR1 is MRHNA and CDR2 is SNTAGT. The CDR3 contains 13 residues. V shed 4 bases and J shed 1 base, with 5 bases lying between them. The CDR3 loop reads CASSVESNQPQHF. The DNA for the CDR3 is TGTGCCAGCAGTGTGGAGAGCAATCAGCCCCAGCATTTT.

The chain couples TRBV5-1 to TRBJ1-4; no clear D. Trimming pared 0 bases from V and 6 bases from J, leaving 9 bases between. Germline values: CDR1 SGHRS, CDR2 YFSETQ. The CDR3 covers 14 residues. CDR3 DNA: TGCGCCAGCAGCTTGGCACCGAGGGATGAAAAACTGTTTTTT. Protein: CASSLAPRDEKLFF.

The V call is TRBV23-1, the J call TRBJ2-4; 9 bases are shared with TRBD2. TRBV23-1 is sorted into the ORF group, with uncertain function. J gave up 0 bases and V 8 bases, and 17 bases lay outside the gene matches. The CDR3 has 19 residues. The CDR3: CASRRTVRGGAKAKNIQYF. CDR3 coding DNA: TGCGCCAGCCGGCGAACGGTCCGCGGGGGGGCTAAAGCCAAAAACATTCAGTACTTC.

This chain links TRBV11-3 with TRBJ2-1; 7 nucleotides line up with TRBD1. There are 15 residues in the CDR3. Trimming cost V 1 base and J 7 bases; bases outside gene matches: 7. Per germline, CDR1 SGHNT and CDR2 YENEEA. This chain's CDR3 is CASSLGRGPGNEQFF. CDR3 sequence (DNA): TGTGCCAGCAGCTTAGGAAGGGGGCCGGGAAATGAGCAGTTCTTC.

The chain combines TRBV18 with TRBJ1-2, with 10 bases fitting TRBD1. Germline V gene data show CDR1 as KGHSH and CDR2 as LQKENI. V was pared by 3 bases and J by 3 bases, with 16 bases of the junction left unmatched. The CDR3 has 19 amino acids. Here the CDR3 DNA reads TGTGCCAGCTCACCTCCGTACGGGACAGGGGCCTGGAGGGACTATGGCTACACCTTC. The encoded protein is CASSPPYGTGAWRDYGYTF.

The genes are TRBV9 and TRBJ2-7; D might be TRBD2 (5 bases). The CDR3 extends over 15 amino acids. The germline V gene has CDR1 SGDLS and CDR2 YYNGEE. Trimming removed 4 bases from V and 4 bases from J, with 18 bases in between. The CDR3 DNA reads as TGTGCCAGCAGCCCGTCCCCGGGATTAACATACGAGCAGTACTTC. It encodes CASSPSPGLTYEQYF.

This rearrangement joins TRBV19 to TRBJ1-3; 7 bases match TRBD1. CDR1 and CDR2 (germline): LNHDA, SQIVND (reference sequence). V shed 8 bases, J shed 2 bases, and the junction held 6 bases outside the gene matches. The CDR3 runs 14 residues. CDR3 in DNA: TGTGCCAGTGGCGCCACAGGGGCTGGAAACACCATATATTTT. As protein: CASGATGAGNTIYF.

The genes are TRBV7-9 and TRBJ2-1; the match to TRBD2 covers 15 bases. From germline, CDR1 is SEHNR and CDR2 FQNEAQ (reference sequence). The CDR3 loop spans 18 amino acids. The J segment lost 8 bases and the V segment lost 4 bases, leaving 12 bases of the junction unmatched. The CDR3 is CASSSKRTSGRAYDEQFF. The CDR3 nucleotides read TGTGCCAGCAGCTCAAAAAGGACTAGCGGGAGGGCCTATGATGAGCAGTTCTTC.

This clone showed up just a few times. J is TRBJ2-7 and V is TRBV18; 7 nucleotides agree with TRBD2. Germline CDR1 reads KGHSH; CDR2 reads LQKENI. V dropped 1 base and J dropped 1; count of bases not matched to a gene: 1. CDR3 length: 14 amino acids. CDR3 sequence (DNA): TGTGCCAGCTCACCACGGGACTATTCCTACGAGCAGTACTTC. Translated: CASSPRDYSYEQYF.

V gene TRBV5-4 combines with J gene TRBJ2-7, with 7 bases fitting TRBD1. V lost 4 bases, J lost 4 bases, and 2 bases stayed unmatched. The CDR3 contains 12 residues. CDR1 and CDR2 (germline): SGHNT, YYREEE (reference sequence). CDR3 loop: CASSLGQYEQYF. DNA of the CDR3: TGTGCCAGCAGCCTGGGACAGTACGAGCAGTACTTC.

The chain links TRBV7-6 to TRBJ2-1; D not certain. V lost 1 base to trimming and J lost 6 bases, with 16 bases between them. CDR1 SGHVS and CDR2 FNYEAQ come from the germline V gene. The CDR3 has 16 amino acids. CDR3 bases: TGTGCCAGCAGCTTAGGGGCAGGATGGGCTGGCAATGAGCAGTTCTTC. It encodes CASSLGAGWAGNEQFF.

The V gene is TRBV4-3, the J gene TRBJ2-7, with a weak D call TRBD2 (5 bases). Germline values: CDR1 LGHNA, CDR2 YSLEER. V was shortened by 0 bases and J by 6 bases, with 12 bases between the two germline ends. There are 14 residues in the CDR3. CDR3 protein: CASSQDFTGIEQYF. CDR3 nucleotides: TGCGCCAGCAGCCAAGATTTTACGGGGATCGAGCAGTACTTC.